The present entry profiles one T cell receptor (beta chain) with its context. The primer mix had 60 Vbeta and 13 Jbeta primers. The assay was immunoSEQ multiplex PCR, and TCRdb's table has in-frame clones only and misses some. The sample has around 210,000 clones, 85% seen once. The data are from a study of cytomegalovirus exposure and HLA in healthy donors. There are 18 residues in the CDR3. Germline CDR1 is WSHSY and CDR2 is SAAADI. Trimming removed 8 bases at V and 2 bases at J, with 24 bases between. The sequence was obtained from a girl aged 2 to 10 in good health and CMV-seronegative. The chain uses TRBV10-2 and TRBJ2-2; D possibly corresponds to TRBD2 (6 bases). Sequencing was carried out using PBMCs. CDR3 in DNA: TGCGCCAGCGGTCCACGGCGACTAGTGACGTTTAACACCGGGGAGCTGTTTTTT. As protein: CASGPRRLVTFNTGELFF.